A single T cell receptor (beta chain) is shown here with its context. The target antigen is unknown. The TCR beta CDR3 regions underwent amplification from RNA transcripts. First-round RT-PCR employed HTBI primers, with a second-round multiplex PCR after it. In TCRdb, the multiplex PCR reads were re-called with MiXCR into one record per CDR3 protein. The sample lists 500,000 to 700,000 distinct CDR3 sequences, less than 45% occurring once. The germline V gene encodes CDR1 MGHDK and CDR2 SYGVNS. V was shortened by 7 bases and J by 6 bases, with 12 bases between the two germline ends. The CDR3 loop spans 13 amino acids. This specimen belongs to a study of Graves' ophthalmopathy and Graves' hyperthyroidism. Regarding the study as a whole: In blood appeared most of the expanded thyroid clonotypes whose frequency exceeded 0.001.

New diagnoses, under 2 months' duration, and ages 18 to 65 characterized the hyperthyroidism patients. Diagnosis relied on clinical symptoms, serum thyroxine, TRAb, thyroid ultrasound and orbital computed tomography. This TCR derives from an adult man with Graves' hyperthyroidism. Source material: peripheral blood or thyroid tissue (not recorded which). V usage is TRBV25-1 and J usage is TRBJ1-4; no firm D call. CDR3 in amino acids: CASTGGAYEKLFF. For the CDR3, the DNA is TGTGCCAGCACAGGTGGAGCTTATGAAAAACTGTTTTTT.